The clone carrying this TCR beta chain occurred once. Its antigen is undetermined. The data originate from a study of Ad26.COV2.S vaccination and SARS-CoV-2 variants. Study results and caveats: Individuals receiving vaccine had higher spike-specific TCR breadth than placebo recipients did.

The sample's treatment: 15 to 20 received Ad26.COV2.S at low or high dose, single or two shots; five or six received placebo; per-sample allocation not given. At day 63 after the first vaccine or placebo injection, samples were drawn. Assay used: immunoSEQ multiplex PCR; TCRdb lists only in-frame clones, some missing. Altogether approximately 500,000 clones are present, approximately 88% being singletons, with the ten largest covering around 13%. Trimming removed 2 bases from V and 4 bases from J; junction bases left unmatched: 1. Per germline, CDR1 LGHNA and CDR2 YNFKEQ. The CDR3 has 15 residues. The rearrangement uses TRBV4-2 and TRBJ2-1, with 11 nucleotides matching TRBD2. The sequenced sample was peripheral blood, obtained in a trial of Ad26.COV2.S vaccine versus placebo. The clonotype originates from a person aged 18 to 59 who received the Ad26.COV2.S COVID-19 vaccine or a placebo. The CDR3 reads CASSQTSGRYNEQFF. In nucleotides, the CDR3 is TGTGCCAGCAGCCAAACTAGCGGGAGATACAATGAGCAGTTCTTC.